The clone carrying this T cell receptor beta chain was picked up one time. Its antigen is currently unknown. Germline lookup yields CDR1 SGHRS and CDR2 YFSETQ. Trimming took 0 bases from V and 3 from J, leaving 8 bases between them. The CDR3 totals 14 residues. Sequencing used immunoSEQ multiplex PCR; TCRdb keeps in-frame clones, though not all of them. The data contain fewer than 100,000 clones, about 82% of them seen just once; the ten biggest clones take up over 1.1%. This sample is drawn from a study of graft-versus-host responses after intestinal transplantation. Whole-study results and caveats: GvH clones turned up in recipient marrow; some had shown up first in ileum or blood. Levels of circulating GvH clones at their peak were associated with early post-transplant HvG declines.

The chain uses TRBV5-1 and TRBJ2-3; no clear D gene. This receptor was identified in a human patient who received an intestinal transplant, so some T cells may come from the graft donor. Sequences were derived from PBMCs, sampled 255 days after intestinal transplant. This chain's CDR3 is CASSLVSRTDTQYF. The CDR3 nucleotides read TGCGCCAGCAGCTTGGTTAGCAGAACAGATACGCAGTATTTT.